This entry lists 13 T cell receptor beta chains sequenced from one sample in a study of vaccination and CD4 T cells after COVID-19. One entry per CDR3 protein, called by TCRdb with MiXCR from the PCR reads. Altogether 20,000 to 30,000 distinct CDR3 sequences are present, under 60% being singletons, with the ten largest covering around 1.1%. The sample consisted of CD4+ T cells from blood, taken before SARS-CoV-2 vaccination. Receptors originate from a human donor who had recovered from COVID-19.

This clonotype has a handful of counts. The chain recombines TRBV19 with TRBJ1-5, with D hard to call. This CDR3 has 14 residues. V shed 3 bases and J shed 3 bases, with 9 bases lying between them. CDR1 LNHDA and CDR2 SQIVND come from the germline V gene (reference sequence). CDR3 loop: CASSIRQYNQPQHF. As DNA, the CDR3 is TGTGCCAGTAGTATCCGGCAGTACAATCAGCCCCAGCATTTT. Full variable domain (remainder filled in from reference TRBV19 and TRBJ1-5): DGGITQSPKYLFRKEGQNVTLSCEQNLNHDAMYWYRQDPGQGLRLIYYSQIVNDFQKGDIAEGYSVSREKKESFPLTVTSAQKNPTAFYLCASSIRQYNQPQHFGDGTRLSIL.

There are a few counts of this clonotype. V usage is TRBV20-1 and J usage is TRBJ2-2, with TRBD2 matching over 8 bases. V trimming: 1 base; J trimming: 1 base; junction bases outside the gene matches: 5. Germline-derived CDR1 and CDR2 are DFQATT and SNEGSKA (reference sequence). The CDR3 is 16 residues long. The DNA for the CDR3 is TGCAGTGCTAGAGCCATTACTAGCGGGAACACCGGGGAGCTGTTTTTT. Its translation is CSARAITSGNTGELFF.

The J gene is TRBJ2-3, the V gene TRBV20-1; 15 nucleotides line up with TRBD2. Germline V gives CDR1 DFQATT, CDR2 SNEGSKA (reference sequence). CDR3 length: 20 amino acids. The trim removed 2 bases at V and 2 bases at J, leaving 14 bases unmatched. The CDR3 sequence: CSARKALAGLAGGDTDTQYF. CDR3 DNA sequence: TGCAGTGCTAGAAAGGCTCTGGCGGGACTAGCGGGAGGCGACACAGATACGCAGTATTTT.

V gene TRBV27 combines with J gene TRBJ1-4; D gene unclear. This CDR3 region has 14 residues. The V end lost 8 bases, the J end lost 4 bases, and 14 bases lay between the germline ends. The germline gives CDR1 MNHEY, CDR2 SMNVEV (reference sequence). This chain's CDR3 is CASCRLQRNEKLFF. The CDR3 DNA is TGTGCCAGCTGCCGTTTACAGCGTAATGAAAAACTGTTTTTT.

This clonotype came up a few times. The chain recombines TRBV7-2 with TRBJ1-5; D not resolved. This CDR3 has 12 residues. V lost 4 bases, J lost 7 bases, and 8 bases lay in between. Germline V gives CDR1 SGHTA, CDR2 FQGNSA. CDR3 protein: CASSSGGQPQHF. In nucleotides, the CDR3 is TGTGCCAGCAGCTCGGGAGGCCAGCCCCAGCATTTT.

Only one count was recorded for this clonotype. The chain joins TRBV5-5 to TRBJ2-5; weak D call: TRBD1 (6 bases). The CDR3 runs 13 residues. Trimming shortened V by 2 bases and J by 7 bases, and 12 bases separated the two germline ends. CDR1 is SGHKS and CDR2 is YYEKEE in the germline V gene (reference sequence). The CDR3 sequence: CASSFDRRGTQYF. CDR3 nucleotide sequence: TGTGCCAGCAGCTTTGACAGGAGAGGGACCCAGTACTTC.

This rearrangement joins TRBV5-1 to TRBJ2-7; TRBD2 aligns across 7 bases. V dropped 4 bases and J dropped 4; count of bases not matched to a gene: 14. CDR3 length: 16 amino acids. CDR1 SGHRS and CDR2 YFSETQ come from the germline V gene. CDR3 DNA sequence: TGCGCCAGCAGCGGGGTGGTGGGAGGGCCGAGATACGAGCAGTACTTC. Protein product: CASSGVVGGPRYEQYF.

This clonotype was detected a few times. This chain uses TRBV7-3 with TRBJ2-1, with D unclear. In germline, CDR1 is SGHTA, CDR2 FQGTGA. Between the trimmed V and J ends, which lost 3 bases and 4 bases, there was a span of 13 bases. This CDR3 region has 15 residues. The CDR3 bases are TGTGCCAGCAGCTTTAAGGCTCTAAAATACAATGAGCAGTTCTTC. This encodes CASSFKALKYNEQFF.

V is TRBV20-1 and J is TRBJ1-1; TRBD1 matches at 8 bases. The CDR3 sequence is 13 residues long. Germline CDR1 and CDR2: DFQATT and SNEGSKA (reference sequence). V shed 6 bases, J shed 4 bases, and the junction held 7 bases outside the gene matches. CDR3 sequence (DNA): TGCAGTGCGGCGGGACAGGTCGGCACTGAAGCTTTCTTT. Translated: CSAAGQVGTEAFF.

The genes are TRBV7-3 and TRBJ1-2; 7 nucleotides align to TRBD1. The ends lost 5 bases at V and 6 bases at J; junction bases unmatched: 6. There are 13 residues in the CDR3. Per the germline V gene, CDR1 is SGHTA and CDR2 is FQGTGA. The CDR3 protein is CASSPTGRDGYTF. As DNA, the CDR3 is TGTGCCAGCAGCCCGACAGGGAGAGATGGCTACACCTTC.

In its sample, this clonotype was seen a few times. The chain carries TRBV14 and TRBJ2-7; no clear D. This CDR3 region has 14 residues. Between the trimmed V and J ends, which lost 1 base and 0 bases, there was a span of 7 bases. Germline-derived CDR1 and CDR2 are SGHDN and FVKESK. The chain's CDR3 is CASSQGLSSYEQYF. In DNA form, the CDR3 reads TGTGCCAGCAGCCAAGGCCTGAGCTCCTACGAGCAGTACTTC.

This chain joins TRBV6-1 and TRBJ1-6, with 8 nucleotides matching TRBD1. After removal of 5 bases from V and 8 bases from J, the junction contained 5 bases not matched to a gene. This CDR3 has 14 amino acids. Germline CDR1 reads MNHNS; CDR2 reads SASEGT. The CDR3 DNA sequence: TGTGCCAGCAGTACGACAGGGGTCGATTCACCCCTCCACTTT. Its translation: CASSTTGVDSPLHF.

This clonotype showed up just a few times. The chain has TRBV7-9 and TRBJ2-3, with 10 bases fitting TRBD2. With 4 bases clipped from V and 2 bases from J, the junction kept 9 bases outside the gene matches. The V gene's germline CDR1 is SEHNR and CDR2 FQNEAQ (reference sequence). This CDR3 has 17 amino acids. CDR3 sequence reads: CASSSLAGLVITDTQYF. The CDR3 DNA sequence: TGTGCCAGCAGCTCACTAGCGGGGTTGGTTATCACAGATACGCAGTATTTT.